The 10 T cell receptor beta chains given below trace back to one sample, sequenced in a study of blood T cell repertoires in COVID-19. TCRdb's copy holds only in-frame clones and misses some; the assay was immunoSEQ multiplex PCR. Counted here are about 290,000 clones, 89% occurring once; the ten biggest clones make up 1.7%. The sample was PBMCs or T cells enriched from blood (not recorded which). These receptors were obtained from a woman in her thirties or forties who had recovered from COVID-19.

The chain recombines TRBV7-2 with TRBJ1-5; D uncertain. The V gene lost 5 bases and the J gene lost 7 bases, with 9 bases spanning the gap. This CDR3 is 12 amino acids long. CDR1 and CDR2 from the germline V gene are SGHTA and FQGNSA. The CDR3 protein is CASSGRGQPQHF. CDR3 DNA sequence: TGTGCCAGCAGCGGCCGCGGGCAGCCCCAGCATTTT.

In DNA, the CDR3 is TGTGCCTGGAGTGCGGGGGGAGGCTATGGCTACACCTTC. It is translated as CAWSAGGGYGYTF. The rearrangement uses TRBV30 and TRBJ1-2; a weak D match, TRBD1 (5 bases). Trimming cost V 1 base and J 4 bases, with 10 bases left between them. This CDR3 has 13 amino acids. Germline lookup yields CDR1 GTSNPN and CDR2 SVGIG (reference sequence).

The V call is TRBV27, the J call TRBJ1-1; the match to TRBD1 covers 9 bases. Germline V gene sequence: CDR1 MNHEY, CDR2 SMNVEV (reference sequence). The V and J ends lost 4 bases and 11 bases, in that order; junction bases with no gene match: 5. The CDR3 length is 12 residues. CDR3 DNA sequence: TGTGCCAGCAGTTATAACAGGGGGCCCGCTTTCTTT. This translates into CASSYNRGPAFF.

The chain couples TRBV7-3 to TRBJ2-7; 7 bases fit TRBD1. Trimming removed 5 bases from V and 5 bases from J; junction bases left unmatched: 6. CDR1 is SGHTA, CDR2 FQGTGA, per germline. The CDR3 covers 13 residues. The CDR3 here is CASSLDREHEQYF. The CDR3 coding sequence is TGTGCCAGCAGCCTAGACAGGGAACACGAGCAGTACTTC.

V usage is TRBV5-1 and J usage is TRBJ2-5; 8 bases line up with TRBD1. V lost 3 bases to trimming and J lost 1 base; unmatched junction nucleotides: 2. Germline loops: CDR1 SGHRS, CDR2 YFSETQ. The CDR3 spans 14 residues. CDR3 coding DNA: TGCGCCAGCAGCTACAGGGGGGTCCAAGAGACCCAGTACTTC. Amino acids: CASSYRGVQETQYF.

The CDR3 nucleotides are TGTGCCAGCAGCGTAGCGGGGGGGGAAGCTTTCTTT. This sequence encodes CASSVAGGEAFF. The gene calls are TRBV9 and TRBJ1-1, with a possible D match to TRBD1 (5 bases). The germline V gene has CDR1 SGDLS and CDR2 YYNGEE. The CDR3 covers 12 residues. Deletions cut 0 bases from V and 8 bases from J, with 8 bases between.

The V call is TRBV18, the J call TRBJ1-1; D gene uncertain. V lost 3 bases and J lost 2, with 13 bases in between. The CDR3 extends over 15 amino acids. Germline CDR1 is KGHSH and CDR2 is LQKENI. CDR3: CASSPSRSLNTEAFF. CDR3 DNA: TGTGCCAGCTCACCCTCCCGGTCCCTTAACACTGAAGCTTTCTTT. Complete variable domain (other parts from reference TRBV18 and TRBJ1-1): NAGVMQNPRHLVRRRGQEARLRCSPMKGHSHVYWYRQLPEEGLKFMVYLQKENIIDESGMPKERFSAEFPKEGPSILRIQQVVRGDSAAYFCASSPSRSLNTEAFFGQGTRLTVV.

A note on this clone: This sample also contains other DNA sequences that code for the same CDR3. The CDR3 nucleotides read TGTGCCAGCAGCGTAAGCGGTCCGAGCTCCTACAATGAGCAGTTCTTC. It yields the protein CASSVSGPSSYNEQFF. The chain employs TRBV9 and TRBJ2-1; tentative D call: TRBD2 (5 bases). CDR3 size: 16 residues. Germline V gene sequence: CDR1 SGDLS, CDR2 YYNGEE. V was pared by 1 base and J by 0 bases, with 11 bases between. The complete variable domain, with remaining parts taken from reference TRBV9 and TRBJ2-1, reads DSGVTQTPKHLITATGQRVTLRCSPRSGDLSVYWYQQSLDQGLQFLIQYYNGEERAKGNILERFSAQQFPDLHSELNLSSLELGDSALYFCASSVSGPSSYNEQFFGPGTRLTVL.

The chain joins TRBV6-6 to TRBJ1-2, with 7 bases matching TRBD1. With 5 bases clipped from V and 3 bases from J, the junction kept 15 bases outside the gene matches. Germline loops: CDR1 MNHNY, CDR2 SVGAGI (reference sequence). This CDR3 contains 17 residues. The CDR3 protein is CASSLRDSALNYYGYTF. The CDR3 DNA is TGTGCCAGCAGTCTCCGGGACAGCGCCCTCAACTACTATGGCTACACCTTC.

This chain uses TRBV4-3 with TRBJ2-3, with unresolved D. Trimming took 1 base from V and 7 from J, leaving 24 bases between them. The CDR3 has 18 amino acids. Germline V gene lookup returns CDR1 LGHNA and CDR2 YSLEER. The CDR3 sequence: CASSQAGGIASAFNTQYF. The CDR3 region has the DNA TGCGCCAGCAGCCAAGCCGGTGGAATCGCCAGCGCTTTCAATACGCAGTATTTT.